Listed here are 8 T cell receptor beta chains from one sample, sequenced in a study of monozygotic twins with inflammatory bowel disease (dated by TCRdb to between 2018 and 2021). Preparation of the library involved 5' RACE. The data were produced on an Illumina HiSeq 2500. After reprocessing by TCRdb, each CDR3 protein sequence is one entry, and no DNA is given. The sample's own table lists just under 45,000 distinct CDR3 sequences. Around 5.3% of the sample lies in the top ten. Specimen: blood. Receptors were obtained from a human donor with ulcerative colitis or Crohn's disease, or a healthy co-twin of an affected twin (not recorded which).

This sequence joins TRBV19 and TRBJ2-3; as DNA is missing, the TRBD2 call by TCRdb cannot be tested. CDR3 length equals 15 residues. Germline CDR1 LNHDA, CDR2 SQIVND (reference sequence). CDR3 region: CASSIGGGVPDTQYF. Together with reference TRBV19 and TRBJ2-3, the CDR3 gives the full variable domain: DGGITQSPKYLFRKEGQNVTLSCEQNLNHDAMYWYRQDPGQGLRLIYYSQIVNDFQKGDIAEGYSVSREKKESFPLTVTSAQKNPTAFYLCASSIGGGVPDTQYFGPGTRLTVL.

V and J are TRBV12-3 or TRBV12-4 and TRBJ1-1; TCRdb's D call of TRBD1 is untestable without DNA. CDR3 length: 15 residues. CDR3 residues: CASSLSGAMDTEAFF.

The rearrangement uses TRBV6-2 or TRBV6-3 and TRBJ1-2; checking the TCRdb D call of TRBD1 is not possible without DNA. CDR1 is MNHEY, CDR2 SVGEGT, per germline. The length of the CDR3 is 12 residues. The CDR3 sequence is CASSKDRSGYTF.

The chain employs TRBV10-3 and TRBJ1-1. The CDR3 has 11 amino acids. In germline, CDR1 is ENHRY, CDR2 SYGVKD. The chain's CDR3 is CAIKDYTEAFF.

The V gene is TRBV6-1, the J gene TRBJ1-4; the TCRdb call, TRBD1, lacks DNA for checking. CDR1 and CDR2 from the germline V gene are MNHNS and SASEGT. The CDR3 extends over 15 amino acids. The CDR3 loop is CASSLGQNANEKLFF.

The rearrangement uses TRBV28 and TRBJ1-5. The CDR3 sequence is 13 residues long. Germline V lookup: CDR1 MDHEN, CDR2 SYDVKM. CDR3 sequence reads: CASSGGGNQPQHF.

The rearrangement uses TRBV12-3 or TRBV12-4 and TRBJ1-3. The length of the CDR3 is 14 residues. The CDR3 sequence: CASSFTVSGNTIYF.

This chain's CDR3 is CASSLRDYYGYTF. The chain is built from TRBV12-3 or TRBV12-4 and TRBJ1-2. This CDR3 is 13 amino acids long.